What follows are 26 T cell receptor beta chains derived from one specimen sequenced in a study of shared clonotypes between healthy human individuals. Clones were read by immunoSEQ multiplex PCR, and TCRdb kept only the in-frame ones, dropping some. The sample lists around 1,100,000 clones, around three quarters seen once, with roughly 0.82% in the top ten. Sequencing was performed on memory CD4+ T cells from PBMCs. Regarding subset: CD45RA-negative fraction. These receptors were obtained from a man younger than 35 in good health. Some clones in this sample may be carry-over from other donors' samples.

This chain uses TRBV4-3 with TRBJ2-3, with 9 bases that match TRBD2. With 1 base clipped from V and 5 bases from J, the junction kept 7 bases outside the gene matches. Germline V gene data show CDR1 as LGHNA and CDR2 as YSLEER. This CDR3 region has 16 residues. The DNA of the CDR3 is TGCGCCAGCAGCCAAGGTGGAGCGGGAGGTGGAGATACGCAGTATTTT. This sequence encodes CASSQGGAGGGDTQYF.

V and J are TRBV2 and TRBJ2-5, with D uncertain. Trimming cost V 7 bases and J 0 bases, with 9 bases left between them. Per germline, CDR1 SNHLY and CDR2 FYNNEI. CDR3 length equals 13 residues. The CDR3 loop is CASMEEYQETQYF. The CDR3 bases are TGTGCCAGCATGGAAGAGTACCAAGAGACCCAGTACTTC.

The rearrangement uses TRBV18 and TRBJ1-1, with no clear D. With 4 bases removed from V and 1 base from J, the gap between germline ends came to 10 bases. Germline values: CDR1 KGHSH, CDR2 LQKENI. This CDR3 has 14 residues. This CDR3 reads CASSLNTGNTEAFF. In nucleotides, the CDR3 is TGTGCCAGCTCACTTAACACGGGGAACACTGAAGCTTTCTTT.

This clone was counted only a few times. The V call is TRBV25-1, the J call TRBJ2-2; no reliable D call. CDR3 length equals 14 residues. The germline V gene has CDR1 MGHDK and CDR2 SYGVNS. V lost 2 bases and J lost 7, with 11 bases in between. CDR3 amino acids: CASSEPGSSGELFF. CDR3 nucleotides: TGTGCCAGCAGTGAACCTGGGTCCAGCGGGGAGCTGTTTTTT. The full variable domain, its missing parts supplied by reference TRBV25-1 and TRBJ2-2, is EADIYQTPRYLVIGTGKKITLECSQTMGHDKMYWYQQDPGMELHLIHYSYGVNSTEKGDLSSESTVSRIRTEHFPLTLESARPSHTSQYLCASSEPGSSGELFFGEGSRLTVL.

This clone has more than one count but fewer than ten. V usage is TRBV19 and J usage is TRBJ2-6; D possibly corresponds to TRBD2 (6 bases). This CDR3 spans 16 amino acids. V was clipped by 5 bases and J by 2 bases, with 13 bases between them. Per the germline V gene, CDR1 is LNHDA and CDR2 is SQIVND (reference sequence). The CDR3, as DNA: TGTGCCAGTAGTGTTGCGACTAGTGCTGGGGCCAACGTCCTGACTTTC. It yields the protein CASSVATSAGANVLTF.

Details on this clone: A read error is possible here, since a much larger clone lies one base away. The sample contains more than one DNA sequence encoding this CDR3. The chain joins TRBV28 to TRBJ1-5; D call uncertain. Germline CDR1 reads MDHEN; CDR2 reads SYDVKM. The germline V and J ends were trimmed by 2 bases and 4 bases, with 3 bases remaining between them. This CDR3 has 12 residues. The CDR3 region is CASSLGNQPQHF. For the CDR3, the DNA is TGTGCCAGCAGTTTAGGGAATCAGCCCCAGCATTTT.

The V call is TRBV27, the J call TRBJ2-7, with 11 bases identical to TRBD2. CDR3 length: 17 amino acids. J gave up 0 bases and V 5 bases, and 9 bases lay outside the gene matches. Germline values: CDR1 MNHEY, CDR2 SMNVEV (reference sequence). This chain's CDR3 is CASSPRTSGYYSYEQYF. CDR3 nucleotides: TGTGCCAGCAGTCCTCGGACTAGCGGGTACTACTCCTACGAGCAGTACTTC.

The V and J genes are TRBV28 and TRBJ2-7; no clear D gene. V lost 5 bases to trimming and J lost 2 bases, with 7 bases between them. The CDR3 length is 12 residues. Germline CDR1 is MDHEN and CDR2 is SYDVKM. Here the CDR3 reads CASSTPTYEQYF. The CDR3 DNA follows: TGTGCCAGCAGTACCCCAACCTACGAGCAGTACTTC.

The V call is TRBV28, the J call TRBJ1-1, with 7 bases identical to TRBD1. Trimming removed 6 bases from V and 3 bases from J; junction bases left unmatched: 10. The CDR3 is 15 amino acids. Germline CDR1 and CDR2: MDHEN and SYDVKM. CDR3 loop: CASRPHRGADTEAFF. The DNA of the CDR3 is TGTGCCAGCAGGCCACACAGGGGAGCAGACACTGAAGCTTTCTTT.

CDR3 sequence: CASSSRDRKETQYF. The CDR3 bases are TGTGCCAGCAGCAGCCGGGACAGAAAAGAGACCCAGTACTTC. The chain recombines TRBV5-4 with TRBJ2-5; TRBD1 matches 7 bases. This CDR3 comprises 14 residues. V shed 4 bases and J 3 bases; nucleotides not matched to a gene: 6. The germline CDR1 and CDR2 sequences are SGHNT and YYREEE (reference sequence).

With regard to this clone: One junction end does not reproduce the germline sequence, and a read error may be involved. The CDR3 DNA reads TGCGCCAGCAGGCGGGAGAGATTAATCTTC. Its translation: CASRRERLIF. V is TRBV5-1 and J is TRBJ2-1, with 7 bases aligning to TRBD2. The CDR3 length is 10 residues. Germline loops: CDR1 SGHRS, CDR2 YFSETQ.

The CDR3 DNA follows: TGTGCCATCAGTGGGACGGAAACAGATACGCAGTATTTT. Translation gives CAISGTETDTQYF. The V and J genes are TRBV10-3 and TRBJ2-3; D is undetermined. CDR3 length: 13 residues. V was pared by 4 bases and J by 3 bases, with 8 bases between. Germline V gene sequence: CDR1 ENHRY, CDR2 SYGVKD.

This clone was seen a few times. The chain carries TRBV29-1 and TRBJ2-4; TRBD2 agrees at 11 bases. V trimming: 7 bases; J trimming: 3 bases; junction bases outside the gene matches: 17. The CDR3 is 18 amino acids. In germline, CDR1 is SQVTM, CDR2 ANQGSEA. CDR3 in DNA: TGCAGCGCCCTCACTACTAGCGGGAGATTTAGTGGCAAAAACATTCAGTACTTC. Protein sequence: CSALTTSGRFSGKNIQYF.

The chain has TRBV5-6 and TRBJ1-2, with D uncertain. Germline assignment: CDR1 SGHDT and CDR2 YYEEEE. V was clipped by 1 base and J by 6 bases, with 13 bases between them. The CDR3 spans 14 residues. CDR3 sequence: CASSLWRAVDGYTF. DNA for the CDR3: TGTGCCAGCAGCTTGTGGAGGGCGGTCGATGGCTACACCTTC.

Details on this clone: Other DNA sequences in the sample encode the same CDR3. This chain joins TRBV9 and TRBJ2-3; D gene unclear. Per germline, CDR1 SGDLS and CDR2 YYNGEE. V was cut by 0 bases and J by 2 bases, with 7 bases left in between. The CDR3 is made up of 14 amino acids. The CDR3 spells CASSVVGATDTQYF. CDR3 coding DNA: TGTGCCAGCAGCGTAGTTGGAGCCACAGATACGCAGTATTTT.

V is TRBV2 and J is TRBJ2-5; D perhaps matches TRBD2 (6 bases). The CDR3 extends over 13 amino acids. In germline, CDR1 is SNHLY, CDR2 FYNNEI. Trimming stripped 8 bases from V and 7 bases from J, with 17 bases between. CDR3 region: CASDSVTGGTQYF. The CDR3 bases are TGTGCCAGCGACTCCGTCACCGGGGGGACCCAGTACTTC.

The rearrangement links TRBV2 to TRBJ2-1; D is undetermined. Trimming stripped 6 bases from V and 1 base from J, with 19 bases between. The CDR3 runs to 17 residues. Germline loops: CDR1 SNHLY, CDR2 FYNNEI. CDR3 sequence: CASSGYIAGQSYNEQFF. CDR3 DNA sequence: TGTGCCAGCAGCGGTTACATCGCAGGCCAATCCTACAATGAGCAGTTCTTC. Drawing the rest from reference TRBV2 and TRBJ2-1, the complete variable domain is EPEVTQTPSHQVTQMGQEVILRCVPISNHLYFYWYRQILGQKVEFLVSFYNNEISEKSEIFDDQFSVERPDGSNFTLKIRSTKLEDSAMYFCASSGYIAGQSYNEQFFGPGTRLTVL.

J is TRBJ2-1 and V is TRBV6-5; D is uncertain. The germline CDR1 and CDR2 sequences are MNHEY and SVGAGI. CDR3 size: 11 residues. Trimming took 6 bases from V and 12 from J, leaving 12 bases between them. CDR3 sequence reads: CASRDEVGQFF. The CDR3 coding sequence is TGTGCCAGCAGAGACGAGGTAGGGCAGTTCTTC.

The chain combines TRBV5-1 with TRBJ1-1; D remains ambiguous. The CDR3 is 13 amino acids. Germline-derived CDR1 and CDR2 are SGHRS and YFSETQ. V was cut by 7 bases and J by 0 bases, with 10 bases left in between. The CDR3 bases are TGCGCCAGCCGATTCGACATGAACACTGAAGCTTTCTTT. Translated, it gives CASRFDMNTEAFF.

The CDR3 region is CASSARSNYNEQFF. CDR3 bases: TGTGCCAGCAGCGCAAGGTCGAACTACAATGAGCAGTTCTTC. The chain links TRBV7-2 to TRBJ2-1; no clear D gene. CDR3 length equals 14 residues. The germline V and J ends were trimmed by 5 bases and 3 bases, with 11 bases remaining between them. CDR1 is SGHTA and CDR2 is FQGNSA in the germline V gene.

The genes are TRBV19 and TRBJ2-7; 7 bases line up with TRBD2. Germline V CDR1 and CDR2: LNHDA, SQIVND (reference sequence). The CDR3 is 15 residues long. V lost 6 bases to trimming and J lost 4 bases; unmatched junction nucleotides: 12. CDR3 nucleotide sequence: TGTGCCAGTAGCTCCCCGGGACTAACTCAATACGAGCAGTACTTC. Protein product: CASSSPGLTQYEQYF. Together with reference TRBV19 and TRBJ2-7, the CDR3 gives the full variable domain: DGGITQSPKYLFRKEGQNVTLSCEQNLNHDAMYWYRQDPGQGLRLIYYSQIVNDFQKGDIAEGYSVSREKKESFPLTVTSAQKNPTAFYLCASSSPGLTQYEQYFGPGTRLTVT.

J is TRBJ2-3 and V is TRBV25-1, with 7 bases matching TRBD1. The V gene's germline CDR1 is MGHDK and CDR2 SYGVNS. The CDR3 extends over 15 amino acids. With 5 bases clipped from V and 6 bases from J, the junction kept 11 bases outside the gene matches. The CDR3 region has the DNA TGTGCCAGCAGTCTACGGGACAGTGTGCGGGATACGCAGTATTTT. It specifies CASSLRDSVRDTQYF.

On this clone itself: Other DNA sequences of this sample code for an identical CDR3. V and J are TRBV5-1 and TRBJ2-5, with D possibly matching TRBD1 (5 bases). The CDR3 has 14 amino acids. Looked up from germline, CDR1 is SGHRS and CDR2 is YFSETQ. Trimming pared 2 bases from V and 1 base from J, leaving 9 bases between. The CDR3 DNA reads TGCGCCAGCAGCTTTTCCCAGGGCCAAGAGACCCAGTACTTC. Amino acid sequence: CASSFSQGQETQYF.

This rearrangement joins TRBV19 to TRBJ2-5; tentative D call: TRBD1 (8 bases). Trimming left V 3 bases short and J 4 bases short, with 15 bases between. Germline V gene sequence: CDR1 LNHDA, CDR2 SQIVND (reference sequence). CDR3 length: 15 amino acids. CDR3 in amino acids: CASSMITGGAETQYF. In nucleotides, the CDR3 is TGTGCCAGTAGTATGATCACAGGGGGGGCAGAGACCCAGTACTTC.

This chain connects TRBV5-4 to TRBJ2-1; D ambiguous. The V gene's germline CDR1 is SGHNT and CDR2 YYREEE (reference sequence). Trimming shortened V by 3 bases and J by 4 bases, and 14 bases separated the two germline ends. The CDR3 totals 15 residues. The CDR3 is CASSSPGQTYNEQFF. Here the CDR3 DNA reads TGTGCCAGCAGCTCCCCCGGGCAGACTTACAATGAGCAGTTCTTC. The whole variable domain, filled in from reference TRBV5-4 and TRBJ2-1, reads ETGVTQSPTHLIKTRGQQVTLRCSSQSGHNTVSWYQQALGQGPQFIFQYYREEENGRGNFPPRFSGLQFPNYSSELNVNALELDDSALYLCASSSPGQTYNEQFFGPGTRLTVL.

On this clone itself: This sequence is one base from a far larger clone and is likely a read error. The chain couples TRBV4-1 to TRBJ2-7; D ambiguous. The germline CDR1 and CDR2 sequences are MGHRA and YSYEKL. The CDR3 is 12 residues long. V lost 4 bases to trimming and J lost 4 bases, with 8 bases between them. The CDR3 DNA follows: TGCGCCAGCAGCCCGGGCGGTTACGAGCAGTACTTC. Amino acids: CASSPGGYEQYF.